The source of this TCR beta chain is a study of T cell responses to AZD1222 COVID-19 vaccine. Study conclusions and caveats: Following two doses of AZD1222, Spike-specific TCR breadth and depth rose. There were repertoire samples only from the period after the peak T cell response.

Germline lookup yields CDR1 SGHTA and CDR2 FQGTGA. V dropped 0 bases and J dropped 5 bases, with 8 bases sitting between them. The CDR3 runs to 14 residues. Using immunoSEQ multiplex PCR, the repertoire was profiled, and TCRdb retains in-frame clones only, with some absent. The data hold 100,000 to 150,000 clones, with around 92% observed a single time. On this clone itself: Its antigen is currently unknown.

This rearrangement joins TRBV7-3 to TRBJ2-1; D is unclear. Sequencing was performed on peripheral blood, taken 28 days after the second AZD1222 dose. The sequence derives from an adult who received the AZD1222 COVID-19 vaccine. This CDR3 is CASSLTPADNEQFF. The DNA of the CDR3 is TGTGCCAGCAGCTTAACCCCGGCAGACAATGAGCAGTTCTTC.